This T cell receptor (beta chain) was captured in a study of HIV-infected patients and healthy controls. Study results and limitations: HIV-infected repertoires had significantly higher mean Gini indices than controls, possibly reflecting oligoclonality.

Details on this clonotype: The antigen remains unidentified.

400 to 550 ng RNA was reverse transcribed with alpha and beta constant-region primers. Using multiplexing indices, alpha and beta chain libraries were generated apart by chain-specific third strand synthesis. Priming off the SP2 site generated the second strand. TCRdb recomputed calls from the 5' RACE reads with MiXCR, one row per CDR3 protein. The table records some 19,000 distinct CDR3 sequences, over 9% of them present only once. No cell fractionation was done, so the repertoire covers all unsorted peripheral blood T cells. An approximately 2.5 ml peripheral blood sample was taken for RNA. With 5 bases removed from V and 5 bases from J, the gap between germline ends came to 10 bases. The CDR3 contains 12 residues. Per germline, CDR1 MNHNY and CDR2 SVGAGI (reference sequence).

This chain uses TRBV6-6 with TRBJ2-7, with a tentative D call TRBD2 (6 bases). The TCR was taken from an adult in good health. The sequencing input was blood. CDR3 sequence reads: CASSPRGDEQYF. In DNA form, the CDR3 reads TGTGCCAGCAGTCCGCGGGGCGACGAGCAGTACTTC.